The clone carrying this TCR beta chain was observed a few times. The same CDR3 can be traced to other DNA sequences in this sample. Sequenced by immunoSEQ multiplex PCR; TCRdb stores in-frame clones only, minus some. The repertoire holds about 51,000 clones, with roughly 90% as singletons. CDR3 length: 13 residues. V was trimmed by 6 bases and J by 8 bases, leaving 13 bases between them. CDR1 is MDHEN and CDR2 is SYDVKM in the germline V gene. This sample is part of a study of control samples from healthy donors and cancer patients. The sample taken for sequencing was PBMCs. This rearrangement joins TRBV28 to TRBJ1-4, with a tentative D call TRBD1 (5 bases). This clonotype was obtained from a man aged 45-65 years with head and neck cancer. CDR3 loop: CASSAGFYEKLFF. The CDR3 DNA reads TGTGCCAGCAGCGCAGGGTTTTACGAAAAACTGTTTTTT.